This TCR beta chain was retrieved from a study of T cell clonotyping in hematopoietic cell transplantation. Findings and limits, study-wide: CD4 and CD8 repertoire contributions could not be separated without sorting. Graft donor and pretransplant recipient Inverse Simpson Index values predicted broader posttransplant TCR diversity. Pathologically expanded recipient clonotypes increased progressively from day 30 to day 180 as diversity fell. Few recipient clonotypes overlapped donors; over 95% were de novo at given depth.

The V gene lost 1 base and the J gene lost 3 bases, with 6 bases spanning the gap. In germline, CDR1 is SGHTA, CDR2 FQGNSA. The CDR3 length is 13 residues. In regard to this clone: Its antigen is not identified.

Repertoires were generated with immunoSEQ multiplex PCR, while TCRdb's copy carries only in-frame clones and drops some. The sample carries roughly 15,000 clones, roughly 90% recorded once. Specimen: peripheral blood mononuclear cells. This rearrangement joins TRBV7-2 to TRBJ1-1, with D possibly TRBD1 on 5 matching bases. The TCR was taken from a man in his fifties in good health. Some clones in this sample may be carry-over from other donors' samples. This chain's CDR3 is CASSLVRDTEAFF. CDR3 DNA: TGTGCCAGCAGCTTAGTCAGGGACACTGAAGCTTTCTTT.